A single sample gave rise to the 32 T cell receptor beta chains below, sequenced in a study of CD8 T cells in ankylosing spondylitis. TCRdb reprocessed the 5' RACE reads via MiXCR and lists one record per CDR3 protein. The data contain 350,000 to 400,000 distinct CDR3 sequences, 20% of them singletons. The sequenced material came from blood, either unsorted or a sorted T cell fraction (not recorded which). Source of these receptors: a male donor with ankylosing spondylitis or in good health (not recorded which).

V usage is TRBV5-6 and J usage is TRBJ2-7; 9 positions agree with TRBD1. Germline V gene sequence: CDR1 SGHDT, CDR2 YYEEEE. The V and J ends lost 7 bases and 3 bases, in that order; junction bases with no gene match: 20. The CDR3 sequence is 18 residues long. The CDR3 nucleotides are TGTGCCAGCGGCCCCGGGACAGGGTGGGGCGGGACCTTCTACGAGCAGTACTTC. Its translation is CASGPGTGWGGTFYEQYF.

The J gene is TRBJ2-5, the V gene TRBV3-1; D gene unclear. Germline lookup yields CDR1 LGHDT and CDR2 YNNKEL (reference sequence). This CDR3 comprises 15 residues. V was shortened by 0 bases and J by 0 bases, with 8 bases between the two germline ends. The CDR3 nucleotides are TGTGCCAGCAGCCAAGAGGGCAACAACCAAGAGACCCAGTACTTC. Translated, it gives CASSQEGNNQETQYF.

The V call is TRBV29-1, the J call TRBJ2-1, with 9 bases lining up with TRBD2. Germline V gene sequence: CDR1 SQVTM, CDR2 ANQGSEA. This CDR3 has 14 residues. The V gene end was trimmed by 5 bases and the J gene end by 5 bases; junction bases not matched to a gene: 7. The DNA for the CDR3 is TGCAGCGTTCTTAGCGGGGGAGGAAACAATGAGCAGTTCTTC. It translates to CSVLSGGGNNEQFF.

Note on this clonotype: One junction end does not reproduce the germline sequence, and a read error may be involved. This chain connects TRBV20-1 to TRBJ2-4; 11 nucleotides align to TRBD2. Germline assignment: CDR1 DFQATT and CDR2 SNEGSKA (reference sequence). The CDR3 extends over 16 amino acids. CDR3 sequence reads: CSASELAGAGNGIKYF. For the CDR3, the DNA is TGCAGTGCCTCCGAACTAGCGGGGGCGGGTAATGGCATTAAGTACTTC.

There are a few counts of this clonotype. The chain combines TRBV2 with TRBJ2-5, with D perhaps matching TRBD1 (7 bases). Between the trimmed V and J ends, which lost 6 bases and 2 bases, there was a span of 10 bases. The CDR3 totals 13 residues. Germline CDR1 and CDR2: SNHLY and FYNNEI. CDR3 DNA sequence: TGTGCCAGCAGGGGGGGACAGCAAGAGACCCAGTACTTC. Amino acids: CASRGGQQETQYF.

Ten or more counts support this clonotype. This chain uses TRBV12-3 or TRBV12-4 with TRBJ2-7; TRBD2 aligns across 8 bases. Trimming cost V 6 bases and J 5 bases; bases outside gene matches: 6. This CDR3 contains 13 residues. As DNA, the CDR3 is TGTGCCAGCAGCCCGATCGGGAGGGACGAGCAGTACTTC. Amino acids: CASSPIGRDEQYF.

This clonotype occurred a few times. The J gene is TRBJ1-2, the V gene TRBV29-1; no definite D call. This CDR3 contains 12 residues. The germline V gene encodes CDR1 SQVTM and CDR2 ANQGSEA. V was cut by 6 bases and J by 8 bases, with 16 bases left in between. The CDR3 loop reads CSVELSMGGYTF. The CDR3, as DNA: TGCAGCGTGGAATTATCCATGGGGGGCTACACCTTC.

This clonotype turned up a few times. V gene TRBV20-1 combines with J gene TRBJ1-2, with no clear D. The CDR3 spans 12 residues. Trimming removed 6 bases at V and 7 bases at J, with 15 bases between. The germline gives CDR1 DFQATT, CDR2 SNEGSKA (reference sequence). The CDR3 region is CSAHPSGSGYTF. The CDR3 DNA reads TGCAGTGCACACCCTAGTGGGTCTGGCTACACCTTC.

The V and J genes are TRBV10-3 and TRBJ2-2, with TRBD1 as a possible D gene (6 bases). Germline CDR1 reads ENHRY; CDR2 reads SYGVKD. The CDR3 spans 16 residues. The germline V and J ends were trimmed by 5 bases and 1 base, with 14 bases remaining between them. CDR3 loop: CAISLTGLGNTGELFF. As DNA, the CDR3 is TGTGCCATCAGTCTTACAGGGCTCGGGAACACCGGGGAGCTGTTTTTT.

The V gene is TRBV12-3 or TRBV12-4, the J gene TRBJ2-2; no reliable D call. The CDR3 length is 15 residues. The V and J ends lost 3 bases and 9 bases respectively, with 17 bases between them. CDR3 sequence (DNA): TGTGCCAGCAGTTTCACCGAAGACGCGATGCGGGAGCTGTTTTTT. Protein sequence: CASSFTEDAMRELFF.

The chain has TRBV4-2 and TRBJ2-3; tentative D call: TRBD1 (5 bases). The CDR3 has 15 residues. Germline values: CDR1 LGHNA, CDR2 YNFKEQ. Trimming removed 5 bases at V and 0 bases at J, with 12 bases between. The CDR3: CASSETAISTDTQYF. CDR3 DNA: TGTGCCAGCAGCGAGACAGCGATTAGCACAGATACGCAGTATTTT.

The chain has TRBV12-3 or TRBV12-4 and TRBJ2-5, with D possibly matching TRBD1 (6 bases). V was trimmed by 5 bases and J by 3 bases, leaving 13 bases between them. This CDR3 has 14 residues. CDR3 nucleotides: TGTGCCAGCAGTCCTTGGGACAACGAAGAGACCCAGTACTTC. Its translation: CASSPWDNEETQYF.

A few counts support this clonotype. V gene TRBV7-6 combines with J gene TRBJ2-2, with no clear D. There are 12 residues in the CDR3. V shed 5 bases and J shed 6 bases, with 7 bases lying between them. Germline-derived CDR1 and CDR2 are SGHVS and FNYEAQ. The CDR3 sequence is CASSPHSGELFF. DNA for the CDR3: TGTGCCAGCAGCCCTCATTCCGGGGAGCTGTTTTTT.

This clonotype was recorded many times. The rearrangement uses TRBV29-1 and TRBJ1-2; 8 bases fit TRBD1. The germline V gene encodes CDR1 SQVTM and CDR2 ANQGSEA. This CDR3 is built from 13 residues. The trim removed 6 bases at V and 4 bases at J, leaving 7 bases unmatched. DNA for the CDR3: TGCAGCGTGCCCGGACAGGGCGGCTATGGCTACACCTTC. It yields the protein CSVPGQGGYGYTF. The full variable domain, in which reference TRBV29-1 and TRBJ1-2 provide the parts outside the CDR3, is SAVISQKPSRDICQRGTSLTIQCQVDSQVTMMFWYRQQPGQSLTLIATANQGSEATYESGFVIDKFPISRPNLTFSTLTVSNMSPEDSSIYLCSVPGQGGYGYTFGSGTRLTVV.

This sequence joins TRBV20-1 and TRBJ2-3, with a tentative D call TRBD1 (6 bases). Germline V gene lookup returns CDR1 DFQATT and CDR2 SNEGSKA (reference sequence). The CDR3 is 16 amino acids. Trimming took off 2 bases at V and 3 bases at J, with 18 bases between the two ends. The CDR3 nucleotides are TGCAGTGCTAGAAACTTCCAGGGGATGGAGACAGATACGCAGTATTTT. Amino acids: CSARNFQGMETDTQYF.

V usage is TRBV20-1 and J usage is TRBJ2-7; 11 bases match TRBD2. V was clipped by 3 bases and J by 4 bases; unmatched bases: 5. The germline gives CDR1 DFQATT, CDR2 SNEGSKA (reference sequence). The CDR3 covers 14 residues. CDR3 residues: CSASTGTSGYEQYF. The CDR3 region has the DNA TGCAGTGCTAGCACCGGGACTAGCGGATACGAGCAGTACTTC.

The chain couples TRBV2 to TRBJ2-7; maybe TRBD2 (6 bases). Per germline, CDR1 SNHLY and CDR2 FYNNEI. There are 15 residues in the CDR3. The ends were cut back, 8 bases at V and 4 bases at J, with 21 bases in the middle. The chain's CDR3 is CASDPGRDEVYEQYF. CDR3 DNA sequence: TGTGCCAGCGATCCCGGGCGGGATGAGGTTTACGAGCAGTACTTC. Full variable domain (missing parts from reference TRBV2 and TRBJ2-7): EPEVTQTPSHQVTQMGQEVILRCVPISNHLYFYWYRQILGQKVEFLVSFYNNEISEKSEIFDDQFSVERPDGSNFTLKIRSTKLEDSAMYFCASDPGRDEVYEQYFGPGTRLTVT.

This clonotype was detected ten times or more. This chain's CDR3 is CASSMGASTQETQYF. The CDR3 nucleotides read TGTGCCAGTAGTATGGGGGCAAGCACCCAAGAGACCCAGTACTTC. J is TRBJ2-5 and V is TRBV19; possible D gene TRBD1, 6 bases. CDR1 is LNHDA and CDR2 is SQIVND in the germline V gene (reference sequence). V was pared by 3 bases and J by 1 base, with 12 bases between. The CDR3 sequence is 15 residues long.

In this sample, this clonotype turned up a few times. The V and J genes are TRBV6-5 and TRBJ2-5; 7 nucleotides agree with TRBD1. The CDR3 loop spans 14 amino acids. Trimming at V came to 0 bases and at J to 3 bases, leaving 1 base not matched to a gene. Germline CDR1 reads MNHEY; CDR2 reads SVGAGI. CDR3 sequence reads: CASSYSGTEETQYF. CDR3 DNA: TGTGCCAGCAGTTACTCGGGGACAGAAGAGACCCAGTACTTC.

The gene calls are TRBV12-3 or TRBV12-4 and TRBJ2-1; D is unresolved. The CDR3 spans 15 residues. V gave up 7 bases and J gave up 7 bases, with 20 bases separating them. CDR3 residues: CASTRGVGISNEQFF. Here the CDR3 DNA reads TGTGCCAGCACCCGAGGAGTAGGGATATCGAATGAGCAGTTCTTC.

This clonotype showed up just a few times. V is TRBV12-3 or TRBV12-4 and J is TRBJ1-2, with unresolved D. The length of the CDR3 is 13 residues. V dropped 3 bases and J dropped 0 bases, with 5 bases sitting between them. The CDR3 sequence: CASSFPANYGYTF. For the CDR3, the DNA is TGTGCCAGCAGTTTCCCAGCTAACTATGGCTACACCTTC.

This clonotype came up a few times. CDR3 nucleotide sequence: TGTGCCAGCAGTTTATCGCGGGGGGGGTACGAGCAGTACTTC. Protein sequence: CASSLSRGGYEQYF. The genes are TRBV27 and TRBJ2-7; 9 bases align to TRBD2. The V gene's germline CDR1 is MNHEY and CDR2 SMNVEV (reference sequence). Losses at the gene ends were 0 bases for V and 4 bases for J; bases not matched to a gene: 1. The CDR3 is made up of 14 amino acids.

This chain connects TRBV5-5 to TRBJ2-7; 9 bases are shared with TRBD2. V shed 4 bases, J shed 3 bases, and the junction held 8 bases outside the gene matches. The CDR3 is made up of 15 amino acids. CDR1 is SGHKS, CDR2 YYEKEE, per germline (reference sequence). The CDR3 region has the DNA TGTGCCAGCAGCGGTTCCTCGCGGGGGGGCTACGAGCAGTACTTC. Translating it yields CASSGSSRGGYEQYF. Full variable domain (outside the CDR3, taken from reference TRBV5-5 and TRBJ2-7): DAGVTQSPTHLIKTRGQQVTLRCSPISGHKSVSWYQQVLGQGPQFIFQYYEKEERGRGNFPDRFSARQFPNYSSELNVNALLLGDSALYLCASSGSSRGGYEQYFGPGTRLTVT.

The table lists this clonotype with a few counts. The chain couples TRBV15 to TRBJ2-1; D may be TRBD2 (7 bases). In germline, CDR1 is LNHNV, CDR2 YYDKDF (reference sequence). Deletions cut 0 bases from V and 2 bases from J, with 14 bases between. This CDR3 comprises 17 residues. The CDR3: CATSREGGAGPYNEQFF. The CDR3 DNA reads TGTGCCACCAGCAGAGAGGGGGGGGCAGGTCCCTACAATGAGCAGTTCTTC.

A few counts support this clonotype. The chain couples TRBV3-1 to TRBJ2-7; D possibly corresponds to TRBD2 (6 bases). Germline V lookup: CDR1 LGHDT, CDR2 YNNKEL (reference sequence). Trimming cost V 1 base and J 4 bases, with 17 bases left between them. This CDR3 is built from 16 residues. Written as DNA, the CDR3 is TGTGCCAGCAGCCAAGCAGAGGTAGCGGATAAATACGAGCAGTACTTC. It yields the protein CASSQAEVADKYEQYF.

This clonotype was seen more than once but under ten times. The DNA for the CDR3 is TGTGCCAGCAGCGAGCCCCCCGGGACTAGCTCCTACAATGAGCAGTTCTTC. Its protein is CASSEPPGTSSYNEQFF. The rearrangement uses TRBV6-2 or TRBV6-3 and TRBJ2-1, with 8 bases that match TRBD2. Unmatched junction bases numbered 10, after V lost 6 bases and J lost 0 bases. The CDR3 is 17 residues long. Germline loops: CDR1 MNHEY, CDR2 SVGEGT.

This chain connects TRBV27 to TRBJ2-7; D perhaps matches TRBD1 (6 bases). V was shortened by 5 bases and J by 3 bases, with 14 bases between the two germline ends. Per the germline V gene, CDR1 is MNHEY and CDR2 is SMNVEV (reference sequence). This CDR3 has 14 residues. DNA of the CDR3: TGTGCCAGCAGTCCTGGGGGCCCCTTCTACGAGCAGTACTTC. Translation gives CASSPGGPFYEQYF.

The CDR3 is CASSLWASDTQYF. CDR3 in DNA: TGTGCCAGCAGTTTATGGGCATCAGATACGCAGTATTTT. The rearrangement links TRBV27 to TRBJ2-3; D is unclear. The CDR3 spans 13 residues. Germline CDR1 and CDR2: MNHEY and SMNVEV (reference sequence). With 1 base removed from V and 4 bases from J, the gap between germline ends came to 6 bases.

The chain combines TRBV12-3 or TRBV12-4 with TRBJ2-3, with D possibly TRBD2 on 6 matching bases. This CDR3 spans 17 amino acids. The V end lost 6 bases, the J end lost 2 bases, and 21 bases lay between the germline ends. CDR3 protein: CASRRPGGGDATDTQYF. In nucleotides, the CDR3 is TGTGCCAGCAGGCGACCCGGGGGTGGGGACGCCACAGATACGCAGTATTTT.

The rearrangement uses TRBV29-1 and TRBJ2-7; D might be TRBD1 or TRBD2, each matching 6 bases. The V gene's germline CDR1 is SQVTM and CDR2 ANQGSEA. The length of the CDR3 is 13 residues. With 4 bases removed from V and 7 bases from J, the gap between germline ends came to 17 bases. CDR3 DNA sequence: TGCAGCGTTGGAGGGGCCGGAGGGGGGGAGCAGTACTTC. Translation: CSVGGAGGGEQYF.

The sample holds a few counts of this clonotype. This sequence joins TRBV6-5 and TRBJ2-7; D is unclear. The CDR3 is 14 amino acids. Per germline, CDR1 MNHEY and CDR2 SVGAGI. V lost 2 bases and J lost 2, with 10 bases in between. The CDR3 DNA reads as TGTGCCAGCAGTTACGGGTCGTTACCCTACGAGCAGTACTTC. It specifies CASSYGSLPYEQYF.

Many counts were recorded for this clonotype. This sequence joins TRBV12-3 or TRBV12-4 and TRBJ2-2, with 7 positions matching TRBD1. The CDR3 consists of 15 residues. J gave up 0 bases and V 4 bases, and 2 bases lay outside the gene matches. The CDR3 region has the DNA TGTGCCAGCAGTTCAGACAGGGCGAACACCGGGGAGCTGTTTTTT. Translation: CASSSDRANTGELFF.